Listed below are T cell receptor beta chains from one sample, sequenced in a study of blood T cells in healthy people across ages. One entry per CDR3 protein results from TCRdb running MiXCR on the 5' RACE reads. The repertoire holds roughly 1.6 million distinct CDR3 sequences, with 30% to 40% as singletons. The sequencing input was blood. These receptors were taken from a woman under 40 in good health. The conserved cysteine and the conserved F or W are not part of the CDR3 here. Each record gives: J gene, V gene, CDR3 protein.

>TRBJ2-7|TRBV20-1
SAQPVRYEQY
>TRBJ1-1|TRBV28
ASSLFGGLTIPAF
>TRBJ1-2|TRBV29-1
SVGARGEGYT
>TRBJ1-1|TRBV20-1
SAPQGLNTEAF
>TRBJ2-1|TRBV20-1
SAPRYRDPLNEQF
>TRBJ2-3|TRBV7-8
AIQDSQDPADTQY
>TRBJ2-3|TRBV27
ASSLYLAGRSTDTQY
>TRBJ1-2|TRBV6-1
ASSITGYGYT
>TRBJ2-3|TRBV20-1
SAEPTSGGPVGTQY
>TRBJ1-2|TRBV9
ASSATGSYGYT
>TRBJ2-7|TRBV11-2
ASSLVRRAKDCEQY
>TRBJ2-3|TRBV5-6
ASSSSWEWGTDTQY
>TRBJ2-5|TRBV9
ASSVDDLGETQY
>TRBJ2-3|TRBV15
ATSRDIRGSNTQY
>TRBJ1-6|TRBV24-1
ATSDLVWGEPPVPRNSPLH
>TRBJ2-5|TRBV5-1
ASSLLQGQETQY
>TRBJ1-4|TRBV4-1
ASNPREMRGGKLF
>.|TRBV30
AWSVMVHEQY
>TRBJ2-1|TRBV7-2
ASSLVGGGTPYNEQF
>TRBJ1-2|TRBV6-2/TRBV6-3
ASSPRGTYGYT
>TRBJ1-2|TRBV3-1
ASRAGQGQRGLENGYT
>TRBJ2-3|TRBV10-3
AVRGDDGGEY
>TRBJ1-2|TRBV10-3
AISSTGDSGGYYGYT
>TRBJ1-2|TRBV27
ASRLSRTRYGHT
>TRBJ1-2|TRBV5-1
ASSDGQGDYDYT
>TRBJ2-1|TRBV7-9
AGSLFAFSVSYNEQF
>TRBJ2-3|TRBV20-1
SARGDGDTQY
>TRBJ2-3|TRBV27
ASSSPLTSGGSTQY
>TRBJ2-3|TRBV7-9
ASSLSLPGLGDTQY
>TRBJ2-2|TRBV4-2
ASSQDRGGRELF
>TRBJ2-1|TRBV6-1
ASKGLAGSNEQF
>TRBJ2-5|TRBV29-1
SVLRGRGGETQY